This T cell receptor beta chain was retrieved from a study of metastatic and nonmetastatic thyroid tumors. Across the whole study: Blood and tumor or nodule tissue repertoires from malignant and benign thyroid patients were compared.

Under the authors' procedure: Construction of a distant-metastasis classifier for papillary thyroid cancer relied on CDR3 differences across clinicopathological groups. With MiXCR, TCRdb called clones anew from the PCR reads. These V and J calls originate from TCRdb's pipeline instead of the authors' own analysis. The table shows 15,000 to 20,000 clones, with approximately 23% occurring only once. Patients underwent thyroid surgery, and none had received any treatment before it. With 1 base removed from V and 5 bases from J, the gap between germline ends came to 12 bases. Looked up from germline, CDR1 is DFQATT and CDR2 is SNEGSKA (reference sequence). The CDR3 sequence is 13 residues long. General observations from the study: As reported, TCR beta diversity in blood and tumor was significantly higher in malignant thyroid tumors than in benign nodules.

This clone was counted at least ten times. The antigen is not known. V gene TRBV20-1 combines with J gene TRBJ2-7; D is unresolved. The sequenced sample consisted of adjacent normal tissue. The clonotype originates from a female donor with papillary thyroid cancer or a benign thyroid nodule (not recorded which). Some clones in this sample may be carry-over from other donors' samples. The CDR3 region is CSARAGFSDEQYF. CDR3 coding DNA: TGCAGTGCTAGAGCGGGTTTTTCAGACGAGCAGTACTTC.